A single sample gave rise to the 26 T cell receptor beta chains below, sequenced in a study of beta chain features in type 1 diabetes. Reverse transcribing all isolated RNA meant expressed TCRB transcripts were sequenced. Sequencing was performed with immunoSEQ multiplex PCR; in TCRdb, only in-frame clones are kept and a portion is missing. The sample consists of 550,000 to 850,000 clones, around an eighth of them appearing once. The study's findings and limits: Shortening that was moderate but significant affected the TCRB CDR3s of Type 1 diabetes patients in all four CD4+ subsets.

Their antigens are not known. Input material: naive CD4+ T cells from blood. These receptor sequences come from a young man with type 1 diabetes.

This clone has more than one count but fewer than ten. This chain joins TRBV21-1 and TRBJ2-7. TRBV21-1 is described as a pseudogene. There are 15 residues in the CDR3. The CDR3 nucleotides are TGTGCCAGCATCCCCCCTGACGGACCTTTCTACGAGCAGTACTTC. It translates to CASIPPDGPFYEQYF.

The chain combines TRBV9 with TRBJ2-1, with D unclear. The germline V and J ends were trimmed by 3 bases and 7 bases, with 14 bases remaining between them. CDR3 length: 14 amino acids. Germline CDR1 is SGDLS and CDR2 is YYNGEE. In DNA, the CDR3 is TGTGCCAGCAGCGCCCGACGAACCGGGAATGAGCAGTTCTTC. Translated: CASSARRTGNEQFF.

This clone has only a few counts. The CDR3 coding sequence is TGTGCCAGCAGTCTCTGGGCAGGGCCTGGGGCCAACGTCCTGACTTTC. This sequence encodes CASSLWAGPGANVLTF. The chain carries TRBV27 and TRBJ2-6; weak D call: TRBD1 (5 bases). Trimming took off 5 bases at V and 2 bases at J, with 13 bases between the two ends. This CDR3 has 16 amino acids. The germline gives CDR1 MNHEY, CDR2 SMNVEV (reference sequence).

The chain joins TRBV4-1 to TRBJ1-4; D possibly corresponds to TRBD1 (5 bases). The CDR3 covers 14 residues. From germline, CDR1 is MGHRA and CDR2 YSYEKL. V gave up 1 base and J gave up 8 bases, with 11 bases separating them. The CDR3 DNA sequence: TGCGCCAGCAGCCAAGGACCCGAGGGGGAAAAACTGTTTTTT. Protein sequence: CASSQGPEGEKLFF.

This clone has just a few counts. The chain couples TRBV29-1 to TRBJ1-4; D is undetermined. V lost 7 bases, J lost 0 bases, and 12 bases lay in between. Germline values: CDR1 SQVTM, CDR2 ANQGSEA. The length of the CDR3 is 14 residues. CDR3 protein: CSATHPATNEKLFF. The CDR3 DNA is TGCAGCGCTACCCACCCTGCAACTAATGAAAAACTGTTTTTT. The complete variable domain, with remaining parts taken from reference TRBV29-1 and TRBJ1-4, reads SAVISQKPSRDICQRGTSLTIQCQVDSQVTMMFWYRQQPGQSLTLIATANQGSEATYESGFVIDKFPISRPNLTFSTLTVSNMSPEDSSIYLCSATHPATNEKLFFGSGTQLSVL.

CDR3 residues: CASSFGLAGAETQYF. The DNA for the CDR3 is TGCGCCAGCAGCTTCGGACTAGCGGGGGCTGAGACCCAGTACTTC. The rearrangement uses TRBV5-1 and TRBJ2-5; 13 nucleotides line up with TRBD2. This CDR3 is built from 15 residues. V lost 2 bases to trimming and J lost 5 bases; unmatched junction nucleotides: 3. CDR1 and CDR2 from the germline V gene are SGHRS and YFSETQ.

The chain recombines TRBV5-1 with TRBJ1-1; D ambiguous. V lost 4 bases, J lost 1 base, and 11 bases lay in between. The CDR3 spans 14 residues. Germline V gives CDR1 SGHRS, CDR2 YFSETQ. The CDR3 bases are TGCGCCAGCAGCCCCGCCACGAAGAACACTGAAGCTTTCTTT. Encoded protein: CASSPATKNTEAFF.

The chain carries TRBV9 and TRBJ2-1; TRBD2 is a possible D gene (7 bases). The CDR3 sequence is 16 residues long. Germline loops: CDR1 SGDLS, CDR2 YYNGEE. V was clipped by 3 bases and J by 6 bases, with 19 bases between them. The CDR3 DNA reads as TGTGCCAGCAGCGGAGGGGGGACTACCCATTCCAATGAGCAGTTCTTC. This gives the protein CASSGGGTTHSNEQFF.

This clone was detected a few times. This chain connects TRBV6-4 to TRBJ2-7, with D tentatively TRBD2 (5 bases). The germline gives CDR1 MRHNA, CDR2 SNTAGT. Trimming pared 8 bases from V and 7 bases from J, leaving 18 bases between. This CDR3 has 13 residues. As DNA, the CDR3 is TGTGCCAGCGCTTTGAACCCCACGGGGGAGCAGTACTTC. Amino acids: CASALNPTGEQYF.

This clone was detected a few times. The J gene is TRBJ1-2, the V gene TRBV27; D may be TRBD1 (6 bases). The germline CDR1 and CDR2 sequences are MNHEY and SMNVEV (reference sequence). V lost 5 bases and J lost 0, with 10 bases in between. There are 14 residues in the CDR3. The CDR3 nucleotides read TGTGCCAGCAGTCAGGGGTCCCCTAACTATGGCTACACCTTC. Its protein is CASSQGSPNYGYTF.

The gene calls are TRBV4-1 and TRBJ2-1; D perhaps matches TRBD1 (5 bases). CDR1 and CDR2 (germline): MGHRA, YSYEKL. The CDR3 sequence is 15 residues long. Trimming removed 0 bases at V and 8 bases at J, with 14 bases between. The CDR3 protein is CASSQEGLTKYEQFF. The CDR3 bases are TGCGCCAGCAGCCAAGAGGGGCTCACCAAGTATGAGCAGTTCTTC.

The table lists this clone with a few counts. V usage is TRBV30 and J usage is TRBJ1-6; tentative D call: TRBD1 (5 bases). Germline CDR1 GTSNPN, CDR2 SVGIG (reference sequence). This CDR3 region has 14 residues. V lost 0 bases, J lost 8 bases, and 11 bases lay in between. The CDR3 is CAWSVGAGYSPLHF. The CDR3 DNA reads TGTGCCTGGAGTGTAGGCGCAGGGTATTCACCCCTCCACTTT. Full variable domain (missing parts from reference TRBV30 and TRBJ1-6): SQTIHQWPATLVQPVGSPLSLECTVEGTSNPNLYWYRQAAGRGLQLLFYSVGIGQISSEVPQNLSASRPQDRQFILSSKKLLLSDSGFYLCAWSVGAGYSPLHFGNGTRLTVT.

The chain links TRBV6-5 to TRBJ1-5; D is unresolved. Germline lookup yields CDR1 MNHEY and CDR2 SVGAGI. The V end was cut by 6 bases, the J end by 0 bases, with 12 bases between. The CDR3 has 15 residues. CDR3 coding DNA: TGTGCCAGCAGGAGTACCGCGAATAGCAATCAGCCCCAGCATTTT. This sequence encodes CASRSTANSNQPQHF.

The chain combines TRBV18 with TRBJ1-4, with D uncertain. CDR1 is KGHSH and CDR2 is LQKENI in the germline V gene. V dropped 1 base and J dropped 5 bases, with 2 bases sitting between them. The CDR3 contains 12 residues. The CDR3 nucleotides read TGTGCCAGCTCACCACTAAATGAAAAACTGTTTTTT. Translated, it gives CASSPLNEKLFF. The entire variable domain, with the rest obtained from reference TRBV18 and TRBJ1-4, is as follows: NAGVMQNPRHLVRRRGQEARLRCSPMKGHSHVYWYRQLPEEGLKFMVYLQKENIIDESGMPKERFSAEFPKEGPSILRIQQVVRGDSAAYFCASSPLNEKLFFGSGTQLSVL.

A few counts support this clone. This chain connects TRBV30 to TRBJ2-1, with TRBD2 matching over 8 bases. The V segment lost 0 bases and the J segment 4 bases; nucleotides outside the gene matches: 8. CDR1 and CDR2 (germline): GTSNPN, SVGIG (reference sequence). The CDR3 loop spans 16 amino acids. CDR3 loop: CAWSVRRTGGYNEQFF. CDR3 in DNA: TGTGCCTGGAGTGTACGGCGAACGGGGGGGTACAATGAGCAGTTCTTC.

J is TRBJ1-1 and V is TRBV30, with D perhaps TRBD1 (5 bases). This CDR3 contains 11 residues. V was trimmed by 4 bases and J by 4 bases, leaving 7 bases between them. The germline V gene encodes CDR1 GTSNPN and CDR2 SVGIG (reference sequence). This CDR3 is CAWKGSTEAFF. The CDR3 DNA reads TGTGCCTGGAAGGGGAGCACTGAAGCTTTCTTT.

The table lists this clone with a few counts. This chain links TRBV2 with TRBJ2-7; 9 bases fit TRBD2. The V and J ends lost 6 bases and 2 bases, in that order; junction bases with no gene match: 5. The CDR3 extends over 14 amino acids. Germline lookup yields CDR1 SNHLY and CDR2 FYNNEI. CDR3 DNA sequence: TGTGCCAGCAGACGGACTAGCGCAGCCTACGAGCAGTACTTC. It yields the protein CASRRTSAAYEQYF.

This clone appeared a few times. The chain carries TRBV6-5 and TRBJ2-3; D is unclear. The germline gives CDR1 MNHEY, CDR2 SVGAGI. The CDR3 sequence is 16 residues long. V gave up 0 bases and J gave up 1 base, with 11 bases separating them. The CDR3 nucleotides are TGTGCCAGCAGTTACTCGATCGGGCCTCGCACAGATACGCAGTATTTT. The encoded protein is CASSYSIGPRTDTQYF.

The J gene is TRBJ1-4, the V gene TRBV30, with a weak D call TRBD1 (5 bases). The CDR3 covers 16 residues. Germline-derived CDR1 and CDR2 are GTSNPN and SVGIG (reference sequence). The germline V and J ends were trimmed by 7 bases and 0 bases, with 18 bases remaining between them. CDR3 in DNA: TGTGCCTACGACAATCTGGGCAGGGCAACTAATGAAAAACTGTTTTTT. It codes for CAYDNLGRATNEKLFF.

This chain connects TRBV5-6 to TRBJ2-3; D call uncertain. This CDR3 comprises 14 residues. Deletions cut 4 bases from V and 2 bases from J, with 11 bases between. CDR1 SGHDT and CDR2 YYEEEE come from the germline V gene. The CDR3 region has the DNA TGTGCCAGCAGCCCGAGACAAACCACAGATACGCAGTATTTT. Amino acids: CASSPRQTTDTQYF. Complete variable domain (other parts from reference TRBV5-6 and TRBJ2-3): DAGVTQSPTHLIKTRGQQVTLRCSPKSGHDTVSWYQQALGQGPQFIFQYYEEEERQRGNFPDRFSGHQFPNYSSELNVNALLLGDSALYLCASSPRQTTDTQYFGPGTRLTVL.

As DNA, the CDR3 is TGTGCCAGCAGCCCTGGGACTAGCCGAGACACAGATACGCAGTATTTT. Translated: CASSPGTSRDTDTQYF. The V gene is TRBV5-4, the J gene TRBJ2-3; 9 bases match TRBD2. There are 16 residues in the CDR3. Germline V CDR1 and CDR2: SGHNT, YYREEE (reference sequence). The V and J ends lost 4 bases and 2 bases, in that order; junction bases with no gene match: 8.

The sample holds a few counts of this clone. V is TRBV2 and J is TRBJ2-3, with 7 nucleotides matching TRBD1. Trimming removed 4 bases from V and 5 bases from J; junction bases left unmatched: 9. Germline loops: CDR1 SNHLY, CDR2 FYNNEI. The CDR3 spans 15 residues. The CDR3 is CASSGQGKGEDTQYF. In DNA form, the CDR3 reads TGTGCCAGCAGTGGACAGGGAAAGGGGGAAGATACGCAGTATTTT.

In its sample, this clone was seen a few times. The chain couples TRBV28 to TRBJ2-3; no clear D gene. The germline V gene has CDR1 MDHEN and CDR2 SYDVKM. The CDR3 spans 13 residues. V lost 2 bases and J 9 bases, leaving 12 bases between the germline ends. The CDR3 spells CASSLPAVWTQYF. CDR3 sequence (DNA): TGTGCCAGCAGTTTACCAGCTGTCTGGACGCAGTATTTT.

This clone was seen only a few times. This chain links TRBV2 with TRBJ2-7; D not certain. Germline CDR1 reads SNHLY; CDR2 reads FYNNEI. V was clipped by 2 bases and J by 2 bases, with 13 bases between them. The CDR3 loop spans 15 amino acids. The CDR3 region has the DNA TGTGCCAGCAGTGAAACCTTAGTTGCGACCTACGAGCAGTACTTC. Amino acid sequence: CASSETLVATYEQYF.

The rearrangement joins TRBV4-2 to TRBJ1-1, with D unclear. Germline V CDR1 and CDR2: LGHNA, YNFKEQ. The CDR3 length is 15 residues. Trimming took off 2 bases at V and 1 base at J, with 11 bases between the two ends. CDR3 sequence reads: CASSQKGRANTEAFF. CDR3 sequence (DNA): TGTGCCAGCAGCCAAAAAGGGCGGGCGAACACTGAAGCTTTCTTT.

A few counts support this clone. V gene TRBV10-3 combines with J gene TRBJ2-3; 7 positions agree with TRBD1. CDR3 length: 14 amino acids. With V trimmed by 6 bases and J by 2 bases, 5 bases remained unmatched. Looked up from germline, CDR1 is ENHRY and CDR2 is SYGVKD. In DNA, the CDR3 is TGTGCCATCAGGACCGGGACAGACACAGATACGCAGTATTTT. It translates to CAIRTGTDTDTQYF.